One and the same sample provided the 4 T cell receptor beta chains below, sequenced in a study of blood T cells in healthy people across ages. A sample-barcoded 5' primer and a J-beta primer mix were used in a second PCR of roughly 7 to 12 cycles. TCRdb passed the 5' RACE reads through MiXCR, listing each CDR3 protein once. This table has over 1,500,000 distinct CDR3 sequences, about two fifths appearing once. Sequencing was performed on blood. All receptors derive from a human donor in good health.

In this sample, this clonotype turned up a few times. J is TRBJ2-5 and V is TRBV5-1; tentatively, D is TRBD1 (5 bases). This CDR3 spans 14 amino acids. Germline V gives CDR1 SGHRS, CDR2 YFSETQ. V gave up 5 bases and J gave up 1 base, with 12 bases separating them. CDR3: CASRPRQFQETQYF. CDR3 DNA: TGCGCCAGCAGACCCAGACAGTTCCAAGAGACCCAGTACTTC.

The J gene is TRBJ2-5, the V gene TRBV12-3 or TRBV12-4; tentatively, D is TRBD2 (6 bases). The end of the DNA is better explained by TRBJ2-1, so the J call may be wrong. The CDR3 is made up of 13 amino acids. CDR3 sequence reads: CASSLLDYETQFF. The CDR3 DNA reads TGTGCCAGCAGTTTATTGGACTATGAGACCCAGTTCTTC.

About this clonotype itself: One end of the junction fails to match germline, which may point to a read error. CDR3: CTSSFFTQTGETQYF. The CDR3 DNA reads as TGTACCAGCAGTTTTTTCACCCAAACAGGAGAGACCCAGTACTTC. The chain has TRBV12-3 or TRBV12-4 and TRBJ2-7; D is possibly TRBD1 (5 bases). Matching the DNA end better, TRBJ2-5 makes the J call doubtful. CDR3 length: 15 amino acids.

This clonotype was seen once. CDR3 region: CASSLSRLRDTEAFF. The CDR3 nucleotides read TGTGCCAGCAGTTTGAGTCGACTCAGGGACACTGAAGCTTTCTTT. V gene TRBV28 combines with J gene TRBJ1-1; D possibly corresponds to TRBD1 (5 bases). This CDR3 has 15 amino acids. CDR1 MDHEN and CDR2 SYDVKM come from the germline V gene. V lost 3 bases and J lost 3, with 14 bases in between.